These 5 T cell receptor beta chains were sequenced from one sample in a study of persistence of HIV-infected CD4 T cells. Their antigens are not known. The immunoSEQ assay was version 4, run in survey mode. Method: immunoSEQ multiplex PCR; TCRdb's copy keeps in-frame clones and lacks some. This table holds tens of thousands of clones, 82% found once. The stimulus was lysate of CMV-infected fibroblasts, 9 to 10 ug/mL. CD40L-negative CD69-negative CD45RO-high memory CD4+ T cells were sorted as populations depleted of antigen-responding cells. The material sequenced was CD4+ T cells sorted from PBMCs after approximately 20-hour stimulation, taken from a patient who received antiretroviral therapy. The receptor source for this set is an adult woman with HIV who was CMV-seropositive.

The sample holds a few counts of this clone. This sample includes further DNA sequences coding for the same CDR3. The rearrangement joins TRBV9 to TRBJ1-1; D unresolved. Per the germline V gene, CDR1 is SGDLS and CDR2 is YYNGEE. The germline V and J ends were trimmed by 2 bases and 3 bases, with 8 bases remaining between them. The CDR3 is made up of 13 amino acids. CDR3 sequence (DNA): TGTGCCAGCAGCGTTGGCGGATACACTGAAGCTTTCTTT. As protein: CASSVGGYTEAFF.

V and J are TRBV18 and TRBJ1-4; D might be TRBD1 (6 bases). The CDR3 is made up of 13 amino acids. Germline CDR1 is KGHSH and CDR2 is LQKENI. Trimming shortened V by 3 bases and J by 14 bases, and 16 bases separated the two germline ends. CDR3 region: CASSPSGQYDLFF. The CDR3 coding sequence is TGTGCCAGCTCACCCAGTGGACAGTATGATCTGTTTTTT.

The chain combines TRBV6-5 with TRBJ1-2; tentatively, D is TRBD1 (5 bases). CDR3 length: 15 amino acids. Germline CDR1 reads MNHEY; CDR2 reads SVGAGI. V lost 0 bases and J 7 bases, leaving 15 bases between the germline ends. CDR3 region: CASSYSTTLGVGYTF. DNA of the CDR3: TGTGCCAGCAGTTACTCGACCACCTTGGGGGTTGGCTACACCTTC.

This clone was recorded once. CDR3 amino acids: CASGRSSGANVLTF. CDR3 nucleotide sequence: TGTGCCAGCGGCCGGAGCTCTGGGGCCAACGTCCTGACTTTC. The rearrangement links TRBV14 to TRBJ2-6; D ambiguous. V was cut by 8 bases and J by 0 bases, with 8 bases left in between. Germline V gives CDR1 SGHDN, CDR2 FVKESK. The CDR3 covers 14 residues.

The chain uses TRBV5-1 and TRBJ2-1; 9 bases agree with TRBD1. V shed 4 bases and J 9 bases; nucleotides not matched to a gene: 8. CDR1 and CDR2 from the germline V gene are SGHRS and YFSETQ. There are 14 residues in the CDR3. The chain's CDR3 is CASSTGQGLSEQFF. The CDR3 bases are TGCGCCAGCAGCACCGGACAGGGGTTGAGTGAGCAGTTCTTC.